Below, 27 T cell receptor beta chains from the same sample are listed, as sequenced in a study of molecular identifiers for immune sequencing clone quantification. TCRdb passed the PCR reads through MiXCR, listing each CDR3 protein once. Altogether about 100,000 distinct CDR3 sequences are present, about 35% being singletons, with the ten largest covering less than 5%. The sample comprised naive CD8+ T cells from blood, with Jurkat cell RNA spiked in. Stated subset: FACS-sorted CD8+CD4-CCR7+CD45RA+ naive T cells. The receptors stem from a human donor in good health. Some libraries in this study had Jurkat cell RNA spiked in.

Comments on this clonotype: It may be a read error: a sequence one base away is much more abundant. This rearrangement joins TRBV6-5 to TRBJ1-5, with 12 bases aligning to TRBD1. Germline values: CDR1 MNHEY, CDR2 SVGAGI. CDR3 length equals 16 residues. The chain's CDR3 is CASSQGQGAGNQPRHF. Written as DNA, the CDR3 is TGTGCCAGCAGTCAGGGACAGGGGGCAGGCAATCAGCCCCGGCATTTT.

This clonotype was counted a single time. This may be a read error: a much more frequent sequence differs by one nucleotide. Lacking the conserved final phenylalanine or tryptophan, this CDR3 likely reflects a read error. This chain uses TRBV29-1 with TRBJ2-2, with D possibly matching TRBD2 (6 bases). Per the germline V gene, CDR1 is SQVTM and CDR2 is ANQGSEA. CDR3 size: 14 residues. Trimming removed 2 bases from V and 4 bases from J, with 11 bases in between. CDR3 region: CSVETGLFTGELFY. In DNA form, the CDR3 reads TGCAGCGTTGAAACAGGACTATTCACCGGGGAGCTGTTTTAT.

The gene calls are TRBV7-9 and TRBJ2-7; 7 positions agree with TRBD1. Looked up from germline, CDR1 is SEHNR and CDR2 is FQNEAQ (reference sequence). The junction had 8 bases not matched to a gene; V was cut back by 4 bases and J by 5 bases. CDR3 size: 14 residues. As DNA, the CDR3 is TGTGCCAGCAGCTGGGCAGGGGGATCAAACGAGCAGTACTTC. Its translation: CASSWAGGSNEQYF.

This clonotype was counted once. This could be a read error, since a much larger clone is one nucleotide away. Because it lacks the conserved phenylalanine or tryptophan at the end, this CDR3 is likely a read error. This chain links TRBV4-3 with TRBJ2-7; 10 nucleotides align to TRBD1. This CDR3 comprises 16 residues. Germline V lookup: CDR1 LGHNA, CDR2 YSLEER. The junction had 7 bases not matched to a gene; V was cut back by 1 base and J by 4 bases. CDR3 protein: CASSQAPGQGTYEQYI. CDR3 in DNA: TGCGCCAGCAGCCAAGCGCCGGGACAGGGGACTTACGAGCAGTACATC.

The chain links TRBV29-1 to TRBJ1-2; D is unresolved. The V and J ends lost 3 bases and 3 bases respectively, with 2 bases between them. The germline V gene has CDR1 SQVTM and CDR2 ANQGSEA. The CDR3 totals 10 residues. The CDR3 DNA follows: TGCAGCGTTGATGACTATGGCTACACCTTC. Translating gives CSVDDYGYTF.

This rearrangement joins TRBV9 to TRBJ2-4; tentative D call: TRBD2 (5 bases). The CDR3 runs 13 residues. Germline V gene lookup returns CDR1 SGDLS and CDR2 YYNGEE. V was shortened by 4 bases and J by 3 bases, with 8 bases between the two germline ends. The CDR3 reads CASSPADKNIQYF. CDR3 nucleotides: TGTGCCAGCAGCCCAGCGGACAAAAACATTCAGTACTTC.

This clonotype was counted at least ten times. V usage is TRBV13 and J usage is TRBJ1-3; 8 positions match TRBD1. Germline V gene sequence: CDR1 PRHDT, CDR2 FYEKMQ (reference sequence). The CDR3 consists of 16 residues. Trimming removed 5 bases from V and 0 bases from J; junction bases left unmatched: 6. CDR3 DNA: TGTGCCAGCAGCGTCGGACAGGGCAACTCTGGAAACACCATATATTTT. It is translated as CASSVGQGNSGNTIYF.

In the case of this clonotype: This may arise from a read error, as a much more abundant clone is one base away. The chain has TRBV7-8 and TRBJ2-5; TRBD2 might be the D (6 bases). CDR3 length equals 14 residues. Germline V gene lookup returns CDR1 SGHVS and CDR2 FQNEAQ. DNA for the CDR3: TGTGCCAGCAGTTTACTAGCTACCCAAGAGCCCCAGTACTTC. It is translated as CASSLLATQEPQYF. The variable domain in full, completed from reference TRBV7-8 and TRBJ2-5, reads GAGVSQSPRYKVAKRGQDVALRCDPISGHVSLFWYQQALGQGPEFLTYFQNEAQLDKSGLPSDRFFAERPEGSVSTLKIQRTQQEDSAVYLCASSLLATQEPQYFGPGTRLLVL.

This clonotype was seen repeatedly, ten times or more. J is TRBJ2-1 and V is TRBV28; TRBD2 aligns across 9 bases. Germline lookup yields CDR1 MDHEN and CDR2 SYDVKM. The V gene end was trimmed by 4 bases and the J gene end by 12 bases; junction bases not matched to a gene: 1. The CDR3 is 11 residues long. CDR3 coding DNA: TGTGCCAGCAGTTCACTAGCGGGGCAGTTCTTC. Its protein product is CASSSLAGQFF.

This chain's CDR3 is CASSYSLPRYSYEQYF. The CDR3 nucleotides read TGTGCCAGCAGTTACTCGTTGCCTCGTTACTCCTACGAGCAGTACTTC. This chain joins TRBV6-2 or TRBV6-3 and TRBJ2-7, with unresolved D. The germline CDR1 and CDR2 sequences are MNHEY and SVGEGT. V was trimmed by 0 bases and J by 0 bases, leaving 12 bases between them. The CDR3 runs to 16 residues.

The V and J genes are TRBV7-2 and TRBJ1-5, with unresolved D. Germline V lookup: CDR1 SGHTA, CDR2 FQGNSA. The CDR3 covers 14 residues. Deletions cut 1 base from V and 1 base from J, with 5 bases between. Here the CDR3 DNA reads TGTGCCAGCAGCTTAGGTCCGAGCAATCAGCCCCAGCATTTT. Its translation: CASSLGPSNQPQHF. The full variable domain, with the rest looked up from reference TRBV7-2 and TRBJ1-5, is GAGVSQSPSNKVTEKGKDVELRCDPISGHTALYWYRQSLGQGLEFLIYFQGNSAPDKSGLPSDRFSAERTGGSVSTLTIQRTQQEDSAVYLCASSLGPSNQPQHFGDGTRLSIL.

In regard to this clonotype: A much larger clone lies a single base off, so this may be a read error. This CDR3 is missing its conserved last phenylalanine or tryptophan, likely due to a read error. The genes are TRBV4-2 and TRBJ1-1, with no clear D. The V gene's germline CDR1 is LGHNA and CDR2 YNFKEQ. The CDR3 contains 13 residues. V lost 0 bases, J lost 10 bases, and 12 bases lay in between. This CDR3 is CASSQDPGDAAFY. CDR3 in DNA: TGTGCCAGCAGCCAAGATCCGGGTGACGCAGCTTTCTAT.

The count of this clonotype is one. This chain joins TRBV20-1 and TRBJ2-7; D is possibly TRBD1 or TRBD2 (5 bases each). The germline V gene has CDR1 DFQATT and CDR2 SNEGSKA (reference sequence). This CDR3 region has 15 residues. The V end lost 6 bases, the J end lost 3 bases, and 21 bases lay between the germline ends. Here the CDR3 reads CSAAPVGDPNYEQYF. The CDR3 DNA sequence: TGCAGTGCAGCCCCCGTTGGGGACCCGAACTACGAGCAGTACTTC.

This chain uses TRBV6-5 with TRBJ2-7; a possible D gene is TRBD1 (6 bases). This CDR3 region has 14 residues. Germline CDR1 is MNHEY and CDR2 is SVGAGI. The V end lost 7 bases, the J end lost 7 bases, and 20 bases lay between the germline ends. The CDR3 spells CASTQQGVFGEQYF. The CDR3 DNA reads TGTGCCAGCACCCAACAGGGAGTTTTTGGGGAGCAGTACTTC.

The chain uses TRBV4-3 and TRBJ2-1, with 13 nucleotides matching TRBD2. J was trimmed by 4 bases and V by 0 bases; bases with no gene match: 9. Germline V lookup: CDR1 LGHNA, CDR2 YSLEER. CDR3 size: 19 residues. The CDR3 nucleotides read TGCGCCAGCAGCCAAGAATTTACTAGCGGGAGGGGTCGTTACAATGAGCAGTTCTTC. It translates to CASSQEFTSGRGRYNEQFF.

The V and J genes are TRBV13 and TRBJ2-7, with 7 nucleotides matching TRBD1. V shed 5 bases, J shed 1 base, and the junction held 11 bases outside the gene matches. Germline V gene data show CDR1 as PRHDT and CDR2 as FYEKMQ (reference sequence). CDR3 length: 16 amino acids. The CDR3 region is CASSLVSTGQSYEQYF. The CDR3 DNA sequence: TGTGCCAGCAGCCTAGTCTCGACAGGGCAGTCCTACGAGCAGTACTTC.

A few counts support this clonotype. Relative to the germline gene, one junction end is altered; a read error may explain this. This rearrangement joins TRBV7-2 to TRBJ2-1; tentative D call: TRBD1 (6 bases). The CDR3 has 11 amino acids. Germline values: CDR1 SGHTA, CDR2 FQGNSA. The CDR3 nucleotides are TGTGCCAGCAGCCCCCGGACAGAGCAGTCCTTC. It encodes CASSPRTEQSF.

V is TRBV27 and J is TRBJ1-5; D possibly corresponds to TRBD1 (6 bases). V was shortened by 5 bases and J by 6 bases, with 14 bases between the two germline ends. CDR3 size: 14 residues. CDR1 is MNHEY, CDR2 SMNVEV, per germline (reference sequence). CDR3 sequence: CASSLVGGTQPQHF. DNA of the CDR3: TGTGCCAGCAGTCTAGTGGGGGGCACTCAGCCCCAGCATTTT.

This clonotype has a handful of counts. V is TRBV7-9 and J is TRBJ2-1; perhaps TRBD2 as D (7 bases). Trimming removed 5 bases at V and 15 bases at J, with 20 bases between. From germline, CDR1 is SEHNR and CDR2 FQNEAQ (reference sequence). There are 13 residues in the CDR3. The CDR3 spells CASSPTEGGRGFF. The CDR3 DNA reads TGTGCCAGCAGCCCCACGGAGGGGGGGAGGGGGTTCTTC.

This clonotype was detected ten times or more. The germline gene is not matched at one end of the junction; a read error may be the cause. This rearrangement joins TRBV7-2 to TRBJ1-5; D gene ambiguous. This CDR3 has 16 amino acids. Germline CDR1 SGHTA, CDR2 FQGNSA. The chain's CDR3 is CASSPYGRYSNQPQHF. The CDR3 bases are TGTGCCAGCAGCCCTTACGGTCGGTATAGCAATCAGCCCCAACATTTT.

This clonotype was detected a few times. V is TRBV29-1 and J is TRBJ2-1, with D maybe TRBD2 (6 bases). V dropped 3 bases and J dropped 7 bases, with 13 bases sitting between them. Per the germline V gene, CDR1 is SQVTM and CDR2 is ANQGSEA. The CDR3 contains 13 residues. This chain's CDR3 is CSVDGGEINEQFF. The CDR3 DNA sequence: TGCAGCGTTGACGGCGGGGAGATAAATGAGCAGTTCTTC.

This clonotype came up many times. This rearrangement joins TRBV29-1 to TRBJ1-1; no reliable D call. This CDR3 contains 12 residues. V was clipped by 4 bases and J by 4 bases, with 10 bases between them. In germline, CDR1 is SQVTM, CDR2 ANQGSEA. The DNA for the CDR3 is TGCAGCGTTGTTTCACCGAGCACTGAAGCTTTCTTT. As protein: CSVVSPSTEAFF.

In this sample, this clonotype turned up many times. The genes are TRBV28 and TRBJ2-3; D possibly corresponds to TRBD1 (6 bases). Trimming took 3 bases from V and 0 from J, leaving 10 bases between them. Germline V gene data show CDR1 as MDHEN and CDR2 as SYDVKM. The CDR3 runs to 15 residues. CDR3 region: CASSFGQSSTDTQYF. In nucleotides, the CDR3 is TGTGCCAGCAGTTTCGGACAGTCTAGCACAGATACGCAGTATTTT.

This clonotype was seen many times. This chain connects TRBV7-9 to TRBJ1-4; D remains ambiguous. V was clipped by 5 bases and J by 4 bases, with 5 bases between them. Germline values: CDR1 SEHNR, CDR2 FQNEAQ (reference sequence). The length of the CDR3 is 12 residues. Here the CDR3 DNA reads TGTGCCAGCAGCGTTATTAATGAAAAACTGTTTTTT. It is translated as CASSVINEKLFF.

V is TRBV5-1 and J is TRBJ2-7; tentative D call: TRBD1 (6 bases). V was cut by 4 bases and J by 4 bases, with 12 bases left in between. The germline V gene encodes CDR1 SGHRS and CDR2 YFSETQ. The CDR3 is 13 residues long. CDR3 protein: CASSLNRVYEQYF. CDR3 in DNA: TGCGCCAGCAGCCTAAACAGGGTTTACGAGCAGTACTTC.

This clonotype was seen many times. The rearrangement uses TRBV7-9 and TRBJ1-1; D uncertain. Germline values: CDR1 SEHNR, CDR2 FQNEAQ (reference sequence). V was pared by 5 bases and J by 6 bases, with 10 bases between. The CDR3 totals 12 residues. CDR3 bases: TGTGCCAGCAGCGGGTCGTGGTCTGAAGCTTTCTTT. Protein product: CASSGSWSEAFF.

This clonotype was seen more than once but under ten times. The V gene is TRBV6-2 or TRBV6-3, the J gene TRBJ2-1; no clear D gene. With 7 bases removed from V and 2 bases from J, the gap between germline ends came to 6 bases. The CDR3 is 12 amino acids. Per the germline V gene, CDR1 is MNHEY and CDR2 is SVGEGT. The CDR3 sequence: CASNGAYNEQFF. Written as DNA, the CDR3 is TGTGCCAGCAATGGGGCCTACAATGAGCAGTTCTTC.